The clone carrying this T cell receptor (beta chain) showed up just once. What it recognizes is unknown. The record originates from a study of PD-L1 blockade in urothelial cancer. Study information: Bladder-origin urothelial cancer in males covered twenty-five of 29 patients. Prior regimens of chemotherapy numbered 0 to 3 per patient.

Time point: pretreatment peripheral blood. Data came from immunoSEQ multiplex PCR; TCRdb stores just in-frame clones and leaves some out. Altogether around 100,000 clones are present, roughly 90% being singletons, with the ten largest covering approximately 1.5%. With 0 bases clipped from V and 9 bases from J, the junction kept 6 bases outside the gene matches. There are 15 residues in the CDR3. Germline-derived CDR1 and CDR2 are MNHEY and SVGAGI. Study-wide points: Pretreatment TCR clonality in blood under the median foretold superior survival.

The source was PBMCs, collected around atezolizumab (anti-PD-L1) treatment. This clonotype originated in a man between 60 and 75 years old with urothelial cancer. The genes are TRBV6-5 and TRBJ2-1, with 9 bases identical to TRBD2. For the CDR3, the DNA is TGTGCCAGCAGTTACTCGAAACTAGCGGGTCGTGAGCAGTTCTTC. Its protein is CASSYSKLAGREQFF.